Each of the 27 T cell receptor beta chains below was sequenced from the same sample in a study of Graves' ophthalmopathy and Graves' hyperthyroidism. Beta-chain TCR CDR3 regions were amplified from RNA transcripts. RT-PCR was first run with HTBI primers, then multiplex PCR in a second round. TCRdb ran MiXCR on the multiplex PCR reads and lists one entry per CDR3 protein. The repertoire holds around 600,000 distinct CDR3 sequences, with under 50% as singletons. Sample: peripheral blood. The receptors come from an adult man with Graves' ophthalmopathy.

As to this clonotype: Given a much more abundant clone one base away, this may be a read error. It is likely a read error, because the conserved phenylalanine at the end of the CDR3 is missing. V and J are TRBV6-1 and TRBJ1-2; D not resolved. Germline CDR1 is MNHNS and CDR2 is SASEGT. Trimming removed 3 bases from V and 2 bases from J, with 10 bases in between. The CDR3 is 14 amino acids. The chain's CDR3 is CASSEGTQNYGYTL. The DNA of the CDR3 is TGTGCCAGCAGTGAGGGAACACAGAACTATGGCTACACCCTC.

There are a few counts of this clonotype. CDR3 coding DNA: TGTGCCAGCAGCCCCGAATGGGCTAGCGGGGGGGACTACGAGCAGTACTTC. Its protein is CASSPEWASGGDYEQYF. The chain carries TRBV3-1 and TRBJ2-7, with TRBD2 identical over 12 bases. Trimming at V came to 4 bases and at J to 3 bases, leaving 10 bases not matched to a gene. Germline V gene sequence: CDR1 LGHDT, CDR2 YNNKEL (reference sequence). The CDR3 consists of 17 residues.

This clonotype was seen just once. This chain uses TRBV20-1 with TRBJ1-6; TRBD1 might be the D (5 bases). Germline V gene lookup returns CDR1 DFQATT and CDR2 SNEGSKA (reference sequence). The V end lost 5 bases, the J end lost 7 bases, and 21 bases lay between the germline ends. The CDR3 consists of 16 residues. CDR3 sequence reads: CSAHSPGPIGNSPLHF. The CDR3 coding sequence is TGCAGTGCTCATTCCCCGGGACCCATTGGCAATTCACCCCTCCACTTT.

The chain carries TRBV24-1 and TRBJ2-6; a weak D match, TRBD2 (5 bases). V lost 2 bases and J 4 bases, leaving 11 bases between the germline ends. The germline V gene encodes CDR1 KGHDR and CDR2 SFDVKD. The CDR3 has 16 amino acids. The CDR3 spells CATSDSAPSGANVLTF. The CDR3 coding sequence is TGTGCCACCAGTGATTCCGCACCTAGCGGGGCCAACGTCCTGACTTTC.

This chain connects TRBV7-2 to TRBJ1-1, with no clear D. CDR3 length equals 12 residues. Deletions cut 8 bases from V and 11 bases from J, with 18 bases between. CDR1 is SGHTA, CDR2 FQGNSA, per germline. The CDR3 reads CASGNEQFEAFF. The CDR3 region has the DNA TGTGCCAGCGGGAATGAGCAGTTCGAGGCTTTCTTT.

This chain links TRBV7-9 with TRBJ2-2; D not resolved. The CDR3 has 13 amino acids. V lost 11 bases, J lost 1 base, and 11 bases lay in between. Germline assignment: CDR1 SEHNR and CDR2 FQNEAQ (reference sequence). CDR3 DNA: TGTGCCTGGAGTAGGTGGAACACCGGGGAGCTGTTTTTT. Amino acid sequence: CAWSRWNTGELFF.

The CDR3 bases are TGTGCCACCAGTGAACGGACGCCTAGGGGCACAGATACGCAGTATTTT. It is translated as CATSERTPRGTDTQYF. This sequence joins TRBV24-1 and TRBJ2-3, with unresolved D. The germline CDR1 and CDR2 sequences are KGHDR and SFDVKD. This CDR3 comprises 16 residues. Trimming pared 4 bases from V and 1 base from J, leaving 14 bases between.

This clonotype was picked up a small number of times. At one end the junction does not follow the germline gene, possibly because of a read error. This sequence joins TRBV6-1 and TRBJ1-1; D may be TRBD1 (5 bases). In germline, CDR1 is MNHNS, CDR2 SASEGT. This CDR3 contains 14 residues. This chain's CDR3 is CASSKAGYSTEAFF. The CDR3 DNA reads as TGTGCCAGCAGTAAAGCAGGGTATAGCACTGAAGCTTTCTTT.

This clonotype was counted once. This sequence joins TRBV20-1 and TRBJ2-5, with D perhaps being TRBD1 or TRBD2 (5 bases each). V was cut by 0 bases and J by 9 bases, with 11 bases left in between. Germline V gene lookup returns CDR1 DFQATT and CDR2 SNEGSKA (reference sequence). The CDR3 contains 12 residues. The CDR3 DNA is TGCAGTGCTAGAGAGGGGGAACGGTCCCAGTACTTC. Encoded protein: CSAREGERSQYF.

The chain employs TRBV4-1 and TRBJ2-7; 7 bases match TRBD2. Germline CDR1 and CDR2: MGHRA and YSYEKL. This CDR3 comprises 15 residues. Trimming at V came to 3 bases and at J to 3 bases, leaving 8 bases not matched to a gene. DNA of the CDR3: TGCGCCAGCAGCCAGGGGACTACCGAAAACTACGAGCAGTACTTC. Translating it yields CASSQGTTENYEQYF.

This chain connects TRBV3-1 to TRBJ2-5; the D gene could be TRBD1 or TRBD2 (5 bases each). The germline V gene encodes CDR1 LGHDT and CDR2 YNNKEL (reference sequence). CDR3 size: 15 residues. V shed 0 bases and J shed 5 bases, with 13 bases lying between them. This CDR3 reads CASSQDLRGGETQYF. The CDR3 nucleotides are TGTGCCAGCAGCCAAGATCTGAGGGGCGGGGAGACCCAGTACTTC.

The chain combines TRBV9 with TRBJ2-7, with unresolved D. The CDR3 length is 16 residues. Germline V gene sequence: CDR1 SGDLS, CDR2 YYNGEE. The V gene lost 4 bases and the J gene lost 3 bases, with 20 bases spanning the gap. The chain's CDR3 is CASSLVPDDGIYEQYF. The CDR3, as DNA: TGTGCCAGCAGCCTCGTACCCGACGACGGAATCTACGAGCAGTACTTC.

This clonotype was picked up a small number of times. V and J are TRBV30 and TRBJ1-1; D gene uncertain. The CDR3 has 11 amino acids. Germline CDR1 is GTSNPN and CDR2 is SVGIG (reference sequence). Between the trimmed V and J ends, which lost 3 bases and 7 bases, there was a span of 9 bases. The CDR3 DNA sequence: TGTGCCTGGAGGCGACACCTTGAAGCTTTCTTT. Its translation is CAWRRHLEAFF. The entire variable domain, with the rest obtained from reference TRBV30 and TRBJ1-1, is as follows: SQTIHQWPATLVQPVGSPLSLECTVEGTSNPNLYWYRQAAGRGLQLLFYSVGIGQISSEVPQNLSASRPQDRQFILSSKKLLLSDSGFYLCAWRRHLEAFFGQGTRLTVV.

This clonotype has just one count. The chain is built from TRBV25-1 and TRBJ1-1; 7 nucleotides agree with TRBD1. After removal of 5 bases from V and 0 bases from J, the junction contained 6 bases not matched to a gene. The germline CDR1 and CDR2 sequences are MGHDK and SYGVNS. The CDR3 is 15 residues long. CDR3 protein: CASSLTGSLNTEAFF. CDR3 coding DNA: TGTGCCAGCAGTCTGACAGGGTCCTTGAACACTGAAGCTTTCTTT.

The chain uses TRBV7-9 and TRBJ1-3; TRBD1 aligns across 7 bases. The length of the CDR3 is 15 residues. The germline V gene encodes CDR1 SEHNR and CDR2 FQNEAQ (reference sequence). The J segment lost 7 bases and the V segment lost 5 bases, leaving 11 bases of the junction unmatched. This chain's CDR3 is CASSRDTGAHNTIYF. CDR3 nucleotide sequence: TGTGCCAGCAGCCGAGATACAGGGGCGCACAACACCATATATTTT.

This clonotype was counted at least ten times. The V call is TRBV4-3, the J call TRBJ2-5; maybe TRBD2 (6 bases). Germline CDR1 is LGHNA and CDR2 is YSLEER. This CDR3 contains 14 residues. Trimming left V 3 bases short and J 0 bases short, with 8 bases between. The CDR3 sequence is CASSQRDYQETQYF. The CDR3 region has the DNA TGCGCCAGCAGCCAGCGGGACTACCAAGAGACCCAGTACTTC.

V gene TRBV10-3 combines with J gene TRBJ2-3; TRBD2 matches 12 bases. Germline CDR1 reads ENHRY; CDR2 reads SYGVKD. J lost 5 bases, V lost 4 bases, and 1 base had no gene match. CDR3 size: 14 residues. CDR3 sequence reads: CAISVLAGGDTQYF. The CDR3 nucleotides are TGTGCCATCAGTGTACTAGCGGGAGGAGATACGCAGTATTTT.

This clonotype was recorded once. Lacking the conserved final phenylalanine or tryptophan, this CDR3 likely reflects a read error. The V call is TRBV10-3, the J call TRBJ2-7, with D tentatively TRBD1 (6 bases). Deletions cut 6 bases from V and 6 bases from J, with 15 bases between. There are 13 residues in the CDR3. The germline V gene has CDR1 ENHRY and CDR2 SYGVKD. The CDR3 bases are TGTGCCATCAGGGACAGAGGATCGGGCGAGCAGTACCTC. It translates to CAIRDRGSGEQYL.

There are many counts of this clonotype. V usage is TRBV29-1 and J usage is TRBJ2-2; 9 bases agree with TRBD1. Trimming removed 1 base from V and 3 bases from J; junction bases left unmatched: 6. CDR3 length equals 16 residues. Germline V CDR1 and CDR2: SQVTM, ANQGSEA. The CDR3 DNA is TGCAGCGTTGAAGCCTCGGGACAGGGCTACACCGGGGAGCTGTTTTTT. As protein: CSVEASGQGYTGELFF.

This clonotype was seen many times. This sequence joins TRBV5-1 and TRBJ1-3; TRBD1 agrees at 7 bases. CDR1 and CDR2 from the germline V gene are SGHRS and YFSETQ. J gave up 0 bases and V 1 base, and 10 bases lay outside the gene matches. The CDR3 is made up of 18 amino acids. The chain's CDR3 is CASSLWTGTAISGNTIYF. Here the CDR3 DNA reads TGCGCCAGCAGCTTGTGGACCGGGACAGCTATCTCTGGAAACACCATATATTTT.

The table lists this clonotype with a few counts. Since a much larger clone is just one base distant, this may be a read error. J is TRBJ2-7 and V is TRBV25-1, with a weak D call TRBD2 (5 bases). Germline V CDR1 and CDR2: MGHDK, SYGVNS. The V end was cut by 8 bases, the J end by 5 bases, with 16 bases between. The CDR3 has 13 residues. The CDR3 reads CASGGESLHEQYF. CDR3 in DNA: TGTGCCAGCGGTGGGGAGAGCCTCCACGAGCAGTACTTC.

A few counts support this clonotype. V gene TRBV13 combines with J gene TRBJ1-4, with a possible D match to TRBD1 (5 bases). Germline CDR1 is PRHDT and CDR2 is FYEKMQ (reference sequence). The length of the CDR3 is 15 residues. V was cut by 4 bases and J by 11 bases, with 20 bases left in between. The CDR3 spells CASSWDASGLGKLFF. The CDR3 DNA reads as TGTGCCAGCAGCTGGGATGCGTCAGGGTTGGGTAAACTGTTTTTT.

This chain joins TRBV20-1 and TRBJ2-7, with a possible D match to TRBD1 (6 bases). The length of the CDR3 is 13 residues. The germline gives CDR1 DFQATT, CDR2 SNEGSKA (reference sequence). V was trimmed by 1 base and J by 3 bases, leaving 10 bases between them. CDR3 sequence: CSARGDTVYEQYF. As DNA, the CDR3 is TGCAGTGCTAGAGGGGACACTGTCTACGAGCAGTACTTC.

The rearrangement uses TRBV2 and TRBJ2-2, with 16 bases lining up with TRBD2. The CDR3 totals 17 residues. Germline-derived CDR1 and CDR2 are SNHLY and FYNNEI. The junction had 7 bases not matched to a gene; V was cut back by 7 bases and J by 5 bases. CDR3 region: CASKLGLAGGQTGELFF. CDR3 sequence (DNA): TGTGCCAGCAAGCTGGGACTAGCGGGGGGGCAGACCGGGGAGCTGTTTTTT.

This clonotype was recorded at least ten times. The chain couples TRBV7-2 to TRBJ2-7; 8 bases align to TRBD2. This CDR3 has 16 amino acids. V gave up 4 bases and J gave up 4 bases; unmatched junction bases: 12. The germline V gene encodes CDR1 SGHTA and CDR2 FQGNSA. CDR3 in DNA: TGTGCCAGCAGCTACCGCTATGCGGGAGGAGGTTACGAGCAGTACTTC. As protein: CASSYRYAGGGYEQYF.

This clonotype was observed a handful of times. The V gene is TRBV12-3 or TRBV12-4, the J gene TRBJ2-2; 13 bases match TRBD2. This CDR3 comprises 16 residues. V was pared by 4 bases and J by 3 bases, with 2 bases of the junction left unmatched. CDR3 residues: CASSSTSGRYTGELFF. The CDR3 DNA reads as TGTGCCAGCAGTTCGACTAGCGGGAGGTACACCGGGGAGCTGTTTTTT.

This clonotype was found a few times. The chain carries TRBV5-1 and TRBJ1-1; maybe TRBD1 (6 bases). The V end was cut by 1 base, the J end by 13 bases, with 29 bases between. This CDR3 has 17 amino acids. Germline assignment: CDR1 SGHRS and CDR2 YFSETQ. The DNA for the CDR3 is TGCGCCAGCAGCTTGAGCCCCAACAGGGTTCTCCGGCCGCTCGGTTTCTTT. As protein: CASSLSPNRVLRPLGFF.